This TCR beta chain was retrieved from a study of long-term antiretroviral therapy in people with HIV. A v3.0 immunoSEQ assay was performed at survey level. Some clones are missing from TCRdb's copy, which holds only in-frame ones; the method was immunoSEQ multiplex PCR. The sample holds about 25,000 clones; 88% are singletons and the top ten take 5% to 6.5%. The CDR3 has 13 residues. Germline CDR1 reads MDHEN; CDR2 reads SYDVKM. Trimming removed 5 bases at V and 8 bases at J, with 12 bases between. The chain recombines TRBV28 with TRBJ1-4, with no clear D. This receptor was identified in a man under 40 with HIV. The specimen comprised unsorted PBMCs, sampled about 4.3 years after starting antiretroviral therapy. CDR3 DNA sequence: TGTGCCAGCAGTATGCAGGAGAGAGAAAAACTGTTTTTT. Translating gives CASSMQEREKLFF. Full variable domain (missing parts from reference TRBV28 and TRBJ1-4): DVKVTQSSRYLVKRTGEKVFLECVQDMDHENMFWYRQDPGLGLRLIYFSYDVKMKEKGDIPEGYSVSREKKERFSLILESASTNQTSMYLCASSMQEREKLFFGSGTQLSVL.